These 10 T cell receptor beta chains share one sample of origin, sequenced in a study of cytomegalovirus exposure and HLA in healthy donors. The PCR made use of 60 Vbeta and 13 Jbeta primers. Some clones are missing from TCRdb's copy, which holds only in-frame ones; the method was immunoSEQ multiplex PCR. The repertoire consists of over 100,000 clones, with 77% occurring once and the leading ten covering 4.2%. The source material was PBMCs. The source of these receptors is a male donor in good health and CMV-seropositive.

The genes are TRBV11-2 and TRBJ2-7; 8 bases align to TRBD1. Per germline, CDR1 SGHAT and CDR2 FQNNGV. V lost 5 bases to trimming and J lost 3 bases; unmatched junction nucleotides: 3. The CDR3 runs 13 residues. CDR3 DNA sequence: TGTGCCAGCAGCCCGGGACAGGTCTACGAGCAGTACTTC. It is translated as CASSPGQVYEQYF. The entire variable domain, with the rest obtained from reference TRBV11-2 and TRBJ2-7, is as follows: EAGVAQSPRYKIIEKRQSVAFWCNPISGHATLYWYQQILGQGPKLLIQFQNNGVVDDSQLPKDRFSAERLKGVDSTLKIQPAKLEDSAVYLCASSPGQVYEQYFGPGTRLTVT.

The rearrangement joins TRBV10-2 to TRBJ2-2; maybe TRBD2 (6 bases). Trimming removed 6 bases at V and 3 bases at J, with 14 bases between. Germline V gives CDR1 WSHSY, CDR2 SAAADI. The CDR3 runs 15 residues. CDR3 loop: CASRWTGGDTGELFF. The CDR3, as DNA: TGCGCCAGCAGATGGACTGGCGGGGACACCGGGGAGCTGTTTTTT.

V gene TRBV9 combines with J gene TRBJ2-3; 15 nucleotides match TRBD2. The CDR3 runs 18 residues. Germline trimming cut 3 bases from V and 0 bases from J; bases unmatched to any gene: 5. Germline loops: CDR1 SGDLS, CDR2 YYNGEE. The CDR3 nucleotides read TGTGCCAGCAGCGCAGGGACTAGCGGGAGGACTAGCACAGATACGCAGTATTTT. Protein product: CASSAGTSGRTSTDTQYF.

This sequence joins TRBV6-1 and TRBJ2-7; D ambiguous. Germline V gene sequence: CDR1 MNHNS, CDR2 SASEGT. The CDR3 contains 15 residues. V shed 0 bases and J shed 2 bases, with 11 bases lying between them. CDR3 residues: CASSEAAVNTYEQYF. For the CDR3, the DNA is TGTGCCAGCAGTGAAGCTGCGGTTAATACCTACGAGCAGTACTTC.

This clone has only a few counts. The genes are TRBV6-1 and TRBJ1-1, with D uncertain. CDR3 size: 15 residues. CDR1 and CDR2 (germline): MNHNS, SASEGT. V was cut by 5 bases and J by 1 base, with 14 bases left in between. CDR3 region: CASSLSRVENTEAFF. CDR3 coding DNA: TGTGCCAGCAGTCTTTCCCGGGTCGAGAACACTGAAGCTTTCTTT.

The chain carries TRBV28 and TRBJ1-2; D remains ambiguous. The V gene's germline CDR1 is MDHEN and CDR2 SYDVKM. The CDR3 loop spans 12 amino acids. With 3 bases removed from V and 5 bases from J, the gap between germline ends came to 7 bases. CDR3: CASSFSSYGYTF. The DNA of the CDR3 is TGTGCCAGCAGTTTCTCCAGTTATGGCTACACCTTC.

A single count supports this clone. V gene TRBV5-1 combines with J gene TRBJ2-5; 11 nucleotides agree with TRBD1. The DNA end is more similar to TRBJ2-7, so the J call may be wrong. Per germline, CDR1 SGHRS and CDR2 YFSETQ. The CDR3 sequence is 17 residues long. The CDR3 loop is CASSLVGQGAPPYEQYF. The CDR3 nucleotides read TGCGCCAGCAGCTTGGTTGGACAGGGGGCGCCGCCCTACGAGCAGTACTTC.

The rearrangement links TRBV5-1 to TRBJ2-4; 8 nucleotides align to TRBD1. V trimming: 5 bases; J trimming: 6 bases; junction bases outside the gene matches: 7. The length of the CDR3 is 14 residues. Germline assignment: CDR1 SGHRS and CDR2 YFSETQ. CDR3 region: CASRPSGGVNIQYF. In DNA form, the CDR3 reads TGCGCCAGCAGACCTTCAGGGGGCGTAAACATTCAGTACTTC.

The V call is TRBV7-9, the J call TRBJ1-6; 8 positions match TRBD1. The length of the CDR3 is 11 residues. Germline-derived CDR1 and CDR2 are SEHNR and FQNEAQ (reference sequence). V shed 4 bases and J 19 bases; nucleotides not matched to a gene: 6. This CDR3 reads CASSSGGRKHF. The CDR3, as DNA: TGTGCCAGCAGCTCAGGGGGCAGGAAACACTTT.

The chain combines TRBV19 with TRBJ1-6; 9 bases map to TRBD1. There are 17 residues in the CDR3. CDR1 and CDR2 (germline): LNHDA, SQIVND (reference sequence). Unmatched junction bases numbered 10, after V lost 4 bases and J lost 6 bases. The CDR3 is CASSTRQGGISNSPLHF. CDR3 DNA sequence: TGTGCCAGTAGTACCCGACAGGGGGGTATATCTAATTCACCCCTCCACTTT.